These 31 T cell receptor beta chains were sequenced from one sample in a study of glioma-infiltrating T cells after dendritic cell vaccination. Sequencing was performed with immunoSEQ multiplex PCR; in TCRdb, only in-frame clones are kept and a portion is missing. The repertoire consists of about 92,000 clones, with 80% to 90% occurring once and the leading ten covering about 15%. The sequencing here drew on blood, taken before dendritic cell vaccination. Every receptor here comes from a human donor with glioblastoma.

This rearrangement joins TRBV28 to TRBJ2-7; the match to TRBD1 covers 9 bases. The trim removed 6 bases at V and 3 bases at J, leaving 3 bases unmatched. Germline V gene sequence: CDR1 MDHEN, CDR2 SYDVKM. The CDR3 contains 13 residues. The CDR3 region has the DNA TGTGCCAGCAGAACAGGGGGCGTCTACGAGCAGTACTTC. Residues: CASRTGGVYEQYF.

V and J are TRBV7-7 and TRBJ2-5; 7 positions agree with TRBD2. The V gene's germline CDR1 is SSHAT and CDR2 FNYEAQ (reference sequence). Trimming took 1 base from V and 4 from J; bases not matched to a gene: 9. The CDR3 is 16 amino acids. The CDR3 bases are TGTGCCAGCAGCTTAGACCTGGCGGGAGTCTCAGAGACCCAGTACTTC. It specifies CASSLDLAGVSETQYF.

This clone was detected only once. The DNA of the CDR3 is TGTGCCAGCAGCCCGGTGGGGGACAGGGGATCGGAGACCCAGTACTTC. Encoded protein: CASSPVGDRGSETQYF. The chain links TRBV7-3 to TRBJ2-5; 10 nucleotides align to TRBD1. This CDR3 has 16 amino acids. CDR1 and CDR2 (germline): SGHTA, FQGTGA. Trimming cost V 5 bases and J 5 bases; bases outside gene matches: 11. The full variable domain, completed using reference TRBV7-3 and TRBJ2-5, is GAGVSQTPSNKVTEKGKYVELRCDPISGHTALYWYRQSLGQGPEFLIYFQGTGAADDSGLPNDRFFAVRPEGSVSTLKIQRTERGDSAVYLCASSPVGDRGSETQYFGPGTRLLVL.

The gene calls are TRBV4-3 and TRBJ2-2; 9 bases are a match to TRBD1. Unmatched junction bases numbered 9, after V lost 5 bases and J lost 8 bases. The germline gives CDR1 LGHNA, CDR2 YSLEER. CDR3 length equals 15 residues. Here the CDR3 DNA reads TGCGCCAGCAGCAAAACAGGGGGCGCTTCTGGGGAGCTGTTTTTT. Amino acids: CASSKTGGASGELFF.

The chain links TRBV2 to TRBJ2-2; D gene ambiguous. Trimming took 9 bases from V and 1 from J, leaving 12 bases between them. The CDR3 totals 14 residues. Per the germline V gene, CDR1 is SNHLY and CDR2 is FYNNEI. The CDR3 spells CARTTVQNTGELFF. The CDR3 region has the DNA TGTGCCAGGACAACGGTCCAGAACACCGGGGAGCTGTTTTTT.

This chain joins TRBV6-5 and TRBJ1-2; the match to TRBD1 covers 7 bases. Germline-derived CDR1 and CDR2 are MNHEY and SVGAGI. The CDR3 runs to 15 residues. The J segment lost 4 bases and the V segment lost 5 bases, leaving 10 bases of the junction unmatched. CDR3 DNA: TGTGCCAGCAGTCTCCTGGGACAGCGTCTCTATGGCTACACCTTC. This codes for CASSLLGQRLYGYTF.

A single count supports this clone. The V gene is TRBV9, the J gene TRBJ2-5, with D possibly matching TRBD1 (6 bases). The germline V gene has CDR1 SGDLS and CDR2 YYNGEE. The V end was cut by 0 bases, the J end by 2 bases, with 14 bases between. The CDR3 is 16 amino acids. The CDR3 DNA sequence: TGTGCCAGCAGCGTAGGAACGGGGACACCTCAAGAGACCCAGTACTTC. Protein sequence: CASSVGTGTPQETQYF.

This clone was seen a handful of times. The chain links TRBV4-1 to TRBJ1-3; 10 bases match TRBD1. The J segment lost 0 bases and the V segment lost 4 bases, leaving 3 bases of the junction unmatched. Germline V CDR1 and CDR2: MGHRA, YSYEKL. CDR3 size: 16 residues. CDR3 in amino acids: CASSRGQGGSGNTIYF. The DNA of the CDR3 is TGCGCCAGCAGCCGAGGACAGGGGGGCTCTGGAAACACCATATATTTT.

The rearrangement joins TRBV6-5 to TRBJ1-1, with TRBD1 matching over 7 bases. Germline V gene data show CDR1 as MNHEY and CDR2 as SVGAGI. CDR3 length: 11 amino acids. The V and J ends lost 6 bases and 11 bases, in that order; junction bases with no gene match: 6. Here the CDR3 reads CASRSTGYAFF. The CDR3 DNA follows: TGTGCCAGCAGATCGACAGGGTACGCTTTCTTT.

This clone came up a few times. This chain uses TRBV19 with TRBJ1-1, with TRBD1 as a possible D gene (5 bases). This CDR3 spans 15 amino acids. Germline lookup yields CDR1 LNHDA and CDR2 SQIVND (reference sequence). V lost 2 bases and J 6 bases, leaving 16 bases between the germline ends. CDR3 region: CASSIRGVRRAEAFF. The CDR3 DNA reads TGTGCCAGTAGTATACGGGGGGTGAGGAGGGCTGAAGCTTTCTTT.

The J gene is TRBJ2-2, the V gene TRBV28; 7 bases map to TRBD2. CDR1 and CDR2 from the germline V gene are MDHEN and SYDVKM. The CDR3 has 16 amino acids. The ends lost 2 bases at V and 4 bases at J; junction bases unmatched: 7. The CDR3 region is CASSLGLGGSTGELFF. In nucleotides, the CDR3 is TGTGCCAGCAGTTTAGGACTAGGAGGGAGCACCGGGGAGCTGTTTTTT.

CDR3 coding DNA: TGTGCCAGCAGCTTGGTTCTAGCGGGAGCCGCAGATACGCAGTATTTT. Encoded protein: CASSLVLAGAADTQYF. The chain employs TRBV5-6 and TRBJ2-3, with 10 bases aligning to TRBD2. The germline gives CDR1 SGHDT, CDR2 YYEEEE. J was trimmed by 4 bases and V by 0 bases; bases with no gene match: 5. The CDR3 runs to 16 residues. Filled out from reference TRBV5-6 and TRBJ2-3, the complete variable domain reads DAGVTQSPTHLIKTRGQQVTLRCSPKSGHDTVSWYQQALGQGPQFIFQYYEEEERQRGNFPDRFSGHQFPNYSSELNVNALLLGDSALYLCASSLVLAGAADTQYFGPGTRLTVL.

The chain recombines TRBV5-4 with TRBJ1-4; D may be TRBD1 (5 bases). In germline, CDR1 is SGHNT, CDR2 YYREEE (reference sequence). Deletions cut 4 bases from V and 0 bases from J, with 10 bases between. This CDR3 region has 15 residues. The CDR3 DNA is TGTGCCAGCAGCGGGGGGAGCTCAACTAATGAAAAACTGTTTTTT. It codes for CASSGGSSTNEKLFF. The variable domain in full, with the rest retrieved from reference TRBV5-4 and TRBJ1-4, is ETGVTQSPTHLIKTRGQQVTLRCSSQSGHNTVSWYQQALGQGPQFIFQYYREEENGRGNFPPRFSGLQFPNYSSELNVNALELDDSALYLCASSGGSSTNEKLFFGSGTQLSVL.

This clone occurred a few times. This chain's CDR3 is CASSWWEGQNEQFF. The CDR3, as DNA: TGCGCCAGCAGCTGGTGGGAGGGCCAGAATGAGCAGTTCTTC. This chain uses TRBV4-1 with TRBJ2-1; 7 positions match TRBD2. Germline CDR1 and CDR2: MGHRA and YSYEKL. The trim removed 5 bases at V and 7 bases at J, leaving 8 bases unmatched. The CDR3 has 14 residues.

This clone was seen more than once but under ten times. This rearrangement joins TRBV5-8 to TRBJ2-5, with D perhaps matching TRBD2 (5 bases). Between the trimmed V and J ends, which lost 0 bases and 2 bases, there was a span of 8 bases. The CDR3 runs 14 residues. Per germline, CDR1 SGHTS and CDR2 YDEGEE. The CDR3 DNA follows: TGTGCCAGCAGCTTGGAGCGGCCTCAAGAGACCCAGTACTTC. Residues: CASSLERPQETQYF.

The CDR3: CASSPYREGTEAFF. CDR3 coding DNA: TGTGCCAGCAGCCCGTACAGGGAAGGCACTGAAGCTTTCTTT. J is TRBJ1-1 and V is TRBV7-3, with D tentatively TRBD1 (6 bases). Trimming took off 5 bases at V and 4 bases at J, with 14 bases between the two ends. Germline V gives CDR1 SGHTA, CDR2 FQGTGA. The CDR3 is 14 amino acids.

The CDR3 nucleotides are TGTGCCAGCAGCTTGGACAGGAACCAAGAGACCCAGTACTTC. As protein: CASSLDRNQETQYF. The V and J genes are TRBV11-3 and TRBJ2-5; 7 bases match TRBD1. V shed 3 bases, J shed 0 bases, and the junction held 1 base outside the gene matches. Germline CDR1 is SGHNT and CDR2 is YENEEA. The CDR3 loop spans 14 amino acids.

CDR3 sequence reads: CASSPGGSTEAFF. Here the CDR3 DNA reads TGCGCCAGCAGCCCGGGGGGGAGCACTGAAGCTTTCTTT. This chain links TRBV4-1 with TRBJ1-1; tentatively, D is TRBD1 (5 bases). The CDR3 is made up of 13 amino acids. CDR1 is MGHRA, CDR2 YSYEKL, per germline. Trimming took 4 bases from V and 4 from J, leaving 10 bases between them.

The V gene is TRBV5-1, the J gene TRBJ2-1; a weak D match, TRBD2 (5 bases). CDR1 is SGHRS and CDR2 is YFSETQ in the germline V gene. The V gene lost 4 bases and the J gene lost 5 bases, with 13 bases spanning the gap. This CDR3 contains 14 residues. The CDR3 sequence: CASSLEGPNNEQFF. In DNA, the CDR3 is TGCGCCAGCAGCCTAGAGGGCCCGAACAATGAGCAGTTCTTC. Full variable domain (remainder filled in from reference TRBV5-1 and TRBJ2-1): KAGVTQTPRYLIKTRGQQVTLSCSPISGHRSVSWYQQTPGQGLQFLFEYFSETQRNKGNFPGRFSGRQFSNSRSEMNVSTLELGDSALYLCASSLEGPNNEQFFGPGTRLTVL.

This rearrangement joins TRBV7-9 to TRBJ2-5, with D hard to call. Trimming shortened V by 4 bases and J by 8 bases, and 14 bases separated the two germline ends. This CDR3 has 13 amino acids. Per the germline V gene, CDR1 is SEHNR and CDR2 is FQNEAQ (reference sequence). The CDR3 is CASSSTDGLTQYF. The CDR3 nucleotides are TGTGCCAGCAGCTCCACAGATGGGTTAACCCAGTACTTC.

V usage is TRBV7-2 and J usage is TRBJ2-7; TRBD2 agrees at 7 bases. Per germline, CDR1 SGHTA and CDR2 FQGNSA. Losses at the gene ends were 1 base for V and 0 bases for J; bases not matched to a gene: 3. This CDR3 has 15 residues. As DNA, the CDR3 is TGTGCCAGCAGCTTAGAAGGACTAGGCTCCTACGAGCAGTACTTC. This translates into CASSLEGLGSYEQYF.

This clone has just one count. The chain combines TRBV15 with TRBJ1-5; the D is unclear. This CDR3 is built from 15 residues. CDR1 is LNHNV, CDR2 YYDKDF, per germline (reference sequence). Trimming left V 1 base short and J 0 bases short, with 7 bases between. The CDR3 loop is CATSRASSSNQPQHF. CDR3 in DNA: TGTGCCACCAGCAGAGCCTCGAGTAGCAATCAGCCCCAGCATTTT.

The CDR3 DNA sequence: TGTGCCAGCTCACAAGACAGGGTAGCAAACACTGAAGCTTTCTTT. Residues: CASSQDRVANTEAFF. The chain couples TRBV18 to TRBJ1-1; 7 bases line up with TRBD1. Germline V lookup: CDR1 KGHSH, CDR2 LQKENI. This CDR3 is 15 amino acids long. Losses at the gene ends were 4 bases for V and 2 bases for J; bases not matched to a gene: 7.

The gene calls are TRBV19 and TRBJ2-4; possible D gene TRBD1, 5 bases. V lost 8 bases to trimming and J lost 9 bases, with 17 bases between them. Germline V gene lookup returns CDR1 LNHDA and CDR2 SQIVND (reference sequence). CDR3 length: 13 residues. This chain's CDR3 is CASGGKERGIQYF. The DNA of the CDR3 is TGTGCCAGTGGCGGCAAGGAAAGGGGCATTCAGTACTTC.

The gene calls are TRBV2 and TRBJ1-5; D is perhaps TRBD1 (5 bases). Deletions cut 7 bases from V and 4 bases from J, with 14 bases between. This CDR3 comprises 14 residues. From germline, CDR1 is SNHLY and CDR2 FYNNEI. The CDR3 loop is CASTPSTVNQPQHF. The CDR3 nucleotides are TGTGCCAGCACCCCTTCGACAGTGAATCAGCCCCAGCATTTT.

The V and J genes are TRBV7-9 and TRBJ1-1; a possible D gene is TRBD1 (5 bases). V was pared by 2 bases and J by 4 bases, with 20 bases between. The CDR3 contains 17 residues. Per germline, CDR1 SEHNR and CDR2 FQNEAQ (reference sequence). CDR3 sequence: CASSLSEVRVWGTEAFF. The CDR3 coding sequence is TGTGCCAGCAGCTTATCCGAAGTCAGGGTCTGGGGCACTGAAGCTTTCTTT.

In DNA, the CDR3 is TGTGCCAGCAGTTTGACTACAGTTTTCGATGAGCAGTTCTTC. Its translation: CASSLTTVFDEQFF. The gene calls are TRBV6-5 and TRBJ2-1; TRBD2 is a possible D gene (5 bases). The CDR3 runs 14 residues. V lost 4 bases, J lost 8 bases, and 15 bases lay in between. Germline lookup yields CDR1 MNHEY and CDR2 SVGAGI.

CDR3 coding DNA: TGTGCCAGTACCCGGGGAGCGGCGGAACAGCCCCAGCATTTT. Its translation: CASTRGAAEQPQHF. The chain combines TRBV19 with TRBJ1-5; D is unclear. The V end lost 7 bases, the J end lost 7 bases, and 17 bases lay between the germline ends. CDR3 length equals 14 residues. CDR1 and CDR2 from the germline V gene are LNHDA and SQIVND (reference sequence).

This chain uses TRBV27 with TRBJ1-2; 10 nucleotides agree with TRBD1. The length of the CDR3 is 17 residues. Looked up from germline, CDR1 is MNHEY and CDR2 is SMNVEV (reference sequence). V lost 2 bases and J lost 2; bases outside the gene matches: 8. The CDR3 DNA reads TGTGCCAGCAGTTTACGGGGACAGGGGTCATTAAACTATGGCTACACCTTC. Its translation is CASSLRGQGSLNYGYTF.

The chain uses TRBV29-1 and TRBJ2-1; D gene unclear. This CDR3 is 10 amino acids long. Germline values: CDR1 SQVTM, CDR2 ANQGSEA. The CDR3 nucleotides read TGCAGTGCCGTACTCAATGAGCAGTTCTTC. Amino acids: CSAVLNEQFF.

The chain joins TRBV7-2 to TRBJ2-2, with D possibly TRBD2 on 6 matching bases. The V and J ends lost 4 bases and 6 bases respectively, with 12 bases between them. The CDR3 loop spans 14 amino acids. The germline gives CDR1 SGHTA, CDR2 FQGNSA. The CDR3, as DNA: TGTGCCAGCAGCTGGGGGAGCGGGTCCGGGGAGCTGTTTTTT. Amino acid sequence: CASSWGSGSGELFF.